The 8 T cell receptor beta chains below all came from one sample that was sequenced in a study of CD8+ T cells in alopecia areata. In each case, RNA was isolated and then reverse transcribed into cDNA as the sequencing template. The assay was immunoSEQ multiplex PCR, and TCRdb's table has in-frame clones only and misses some. The profile shows around 140,000 clones, nearly 55% of them singletons. Treatment in this sample: oral pan-JAK inhibitor, 5-10 mg twice daily. The sample in question was CD8+ T cells sorted from blood, obtained at week 4, from a patient treated with tofacitinib. The receptors were sampled from a human donor with alopecia areata.

This clone was seen more than once but under ten times. This chain uses TRBV20-1 with TRBJ1-1; D gene unclear. CDR3 length: 11 amino acids. With 7 bases removed from V and 5 bases from J, the gap between germline ends came to 11 bases. In germline, CDR1 is DFQATT, CDR2 SNEGSKA (reference sequence). The CDR3 sequence is CSGRTETEAFF. The CDR3, as DNA: TGCAGTGGACGGACGGAGACTGAAGCTTTCTTT.

A few counts support this clone. The chain joins TRBV13 to TRBJ2-7, with D possibly TRBD2 on 5 matching bases. The CDR3 extends over 11 amino acids. The germline V and J ends were trimmed by 6 bases and 7 bases, with 10 bases remaining between them. Germline V gives CDR1 PRHDT, CDR2 FYEKMQ (reference sequence). In nucleotides, the CDR3 is TGTGCCAGCAGTCACGGACTGGAGCAGTACTTC. This gives the protein CASSHGLEQYF.

This clone was counted a few times. The CDR3 loop is CASSGTGELFF. The CDR3 bases are TGTGCCAGCAGCGGTACCGGGGAGCTGTTTTTT. The V and J genes are TRBV9 and TRBJ2-2; D gene unclear. The CDR3 totals 11 residues. Trimming left V 3 bases short and J 5 bases short, with 2 bases between. CDR1 is SGDLS, CDR2 YYNGEE, per germline. Based on the CDR3 plus reference TRBV9 and TRBJ2-2, the full variable domain is DSGVTQTPKHLITATGQRVTLRCSPRSGDLSVYWYQQSLDQGLQFLIQYYNGEERAKGNILERFSAQQFPDLHSELNLSSLELGDSALYFCASSGTGELFFGEGSRLTVL.

The chain employs TRBV5-1 and TRBJ1-1; no firm D call. Trimming stripped 4 bases from V and 1 base from J, with 8 bases between. From germline, CDR1 is SGHRS and CDR2 YFSETQ. The CDR3 is made up of 13 amino acids. CDR3 in DNA: TGCGCCAGCAGCATAGGTGAGAACACTGAAGCTTTCTTT. It is translated as CASSIGENTEAFF.

This chain links TRBV27 with TRBJ2-7; D perhaps matches TRBD1 (5 bases). With 6 bases removed from V and 0 bases from J, the gap between germline ends came to 12 bases. In germline, CDR1 is MNHEY, CDR2 SMNVEV (reference sequence). The CDR3 contains 14 residues. The CDR3 nucleotides read TGTGCCAGCAGCCCCGACAGTAACTCCTACGAGCAGTACTTC. Translating it yields CASSPDSNSYEQYF.

The rearrangement joins TRBV7-9 to TRBJ2-1; D is perhaps TRBD1 or TRBD2 (5 bases each). V lost 5 bases, J lost 12 bases, and 17 bases lay in between. Germline CDR1 reads SEHNR; CDR2 reads FQNEAQ (reference sequence). The length of the CDR3 is 13 residues. CDR3 nucleotides: TGTGCCAGCAGCCCCGGGGCCGACATCGCGCAGTTCTTC. Encoded protein: CASSPGADIAQFF.

The J gene is TRBJ2-1, the V gene TRBV30; D not resolved. This CDR3 has 13 residues. From germline, CDR1 is GTSNPN and CDR2 SVGIG (reference sequence). V was shortened by 0 bases and J by 8 bases, with 11 bases between the two germline ends. CDR3 nucleotides: TGTGCCTGGAGTGTACTTTGGGCCGATGAGCAGTTCTTC. Translation: CAWSVLWADEQFF.

This clone came up a few times. The chain carries TRBV4-1 and TRBJ2-3; D may be TRBD2 (5 bases). In germline, CDR1 is MGHRA, CDR2 YSYEKL. The CDR3 has 15 amino acids. Between the trimmed V and J ends, which lost 0 bases and 5 bases, there was a span of 12 bases. The CDR3 DNA sequence: TGCGCCAGCAGCCAAGATTCCGGGGTAGGAGATACGCAGTATTTT. It encodes CASSQDSGVGDTQYF.